The sequence of this T cell receptor beta chain was determined in a study of cytomegalovirus exposure and HLA in healthy donors. The study, taken as a whole, reports: Sequencing had likely introduced a cluster of highly shared sequence variants as an artifact. As a later analysis showed, several of the most significant clusters appeared to be linked to common viral pathogens. Association of a missense DCLRE1C variant with TCR beta V- and J-gene trimming was reported in a later analysis. Reports showed the classifier diagnosing cytomegalovirus status with high specificity and sensitivity.

The PCR ran on 60 Vbeta and 13 Jbeta primers. The data were produced by immunoSEQ multiplex PCR, yet TCRdb's version contains in-frame clones alone and is incomplete. The table shows about 150,000 clones, with 80% occurring only once. In the case of this clone: Its antigen is currently unknown.

The origin of this receptor is a woman in her thirties or forties in good health and CMV-seropositive. Sequencing input: PBMCs.

The CDR3 nucleotides are TGTGCCAGCAGTCCCATTTCCCTGAGACAGGAAAACTATGGCTACACCTTC. This encodes CASSPISLRQENYGYTF. This chain uses TRBV7-2 with TRBJ1-2, with TRBD1 as a possible D gene (6 bases). The CDR3 is 17 residues long. V lost 6 bases and J lost 2, with 22 bases in between. Per germline, CDR1 SGHTA and CDR2 FQGNSA.